These 25 T cell receptor beta chains share one sample of origin, sequenced in a study of human T cells and chemical hapten exposure. Time point in this sample: pre-sensitization, week 0. This sample's treatment: therapeutic diphenylcyclopropenone sensitization with weekly scalp DPC. Via MiXCR, TCRdb re-called the RACE reads, giving one row per CDR3 protein. Counted here are about 46,000 distinct CDR3 sequences, 9.4% occurring once; the ten biggest clones make up 11% to 15%. Source: whole blood, taken in connection with sensitization to the hapten diphenylcyclopropenone (DPC). The source is a woman in her thirties or forties with alopecia areata. Some clones in this sample may be carry-over from other donors' samples.

The chain is built from TRBV5-1 and TRBJ2-3; D may be TRBD2 (5 bases). Germline CDR1 SGHRS, CDR2 YFSETQ. V lost 0 bases, J lost 6 bases, and 17 bases lay in between. This CDR3 contains 16 residues. CDR3 sequence: CASSLAAIPQRDTQYF. CDR3 coding DNA: TGCGCCAGCAGCTTGGCCGCGATACCACAGCGGGATACGCAGTATTTT.

This chain connects TRBV4-1 to TRBJ1-5; no firm D call. V was cut by 3 bases and J by 7 bases, with 10 bases left in between. CDR1 and CDR2 (germline): MGHRA, YSYEKL. The CDR3 is 13 amino acids. CDR3 loop: CASSQKQWQPQHF. Written as DNA, the CDR3 is TGCGCCAGCAGCCAGAAACAATGGCAGCCCCAGCATTTT.

This clonotype was seen repeatedly, ten times or more. The chain carries TRBV11-2 and TRBJ2-1, with 16 bases aligning to TRBD2. The junction had 13 bases not matched to a gene; V was cut back by 4 bases and J by 7 bases. Per germline, CDR1 SGHAT and CDR2 FQNNGV. The CDR3 is 19 amino acids. CDR3 sequence (DNA): TGTGCCAGCAGCTCCTATCCCGGGACTAGCGGGGGGGCTGGGAATGAGCAGTTCTTC. It codes for CASSSYPGTSGGAGNEQFF.

The CDR3 protein is CASSPSTTNEKLFF. The CDR3, as DNA: TGTGCCAGCAGCCCTAGTACAACTAATGAAAAACTGTTTTTT. The rearrangement links TRBV9 to TRBJ1-4; D gene uncertain. Germline V gene sequence: CDR1 SGDLS, CDR2 YYNGEE. The V end was cut by 4 bases, the J end by 0 bases, with 7 bases between. This CDR3 contains 14 residues.

This clonotype was counted between two and nine times. The chain couples TRBV6-4 to TRBJ2-2; TRBD1 or TRBD2 may be the D gene (5 bases each). Germline-derived CDR1 and CDR2 are MRHNA and SNTAGT. This CDR3 has 14 amino acids. Trimming took off 0 bases at V and 6 bases at J, with 8 bases between the two ends. The CDR3 loop reads CASSDSPGPGELFF. In DNA form, the CDR3 reads TGTGCCAGCAGTGACTCTCCGGGGCCCGGGGAGCTGTTTTTT.

This clonotype was counted only a few times. V and J are TRBV3-1 and TRBJ2-1, with 11 bases fitting TRBD2. CDR1 is LGHDT and CDR2 is YNNKEL in the germline V gene (reference sequence). This CDR3 has 14 amino acids. The J segment lost 9 bases and the V segment lost 3 bases, leaving 4 bases of the junction unmatched. The CDR3 region is CASSHSGGASEQFF. The CDR3 bases are TGTGCCAGCAGCCATAGCGGGGGGGCCAGTGAGCAGTTCTTC.

The rearrangement uses TRBV2 and TRBJ2-3; D gene unclear. With 4 bases removed from V and 4 bases from J, the gap between germline ends came to 3 bases. The CDR3 runs to 11 residues. Germline CDR1 and CDR2: SNHLY and FYNNEI. The CDR3 here is CASSVSDTQYF. DNA of the CDR3: TGTGCCAGCAGTGTCTCAGATACGCAGTATTTT.

This clonotype occurred many times. V is TRBV7-9 and J is TRBJ1-2; D unresolved. Trimming left V 3 bases short and J 1 base short, with 6 bases between. There are 13 residues in the CDR3. CDR1 and CDR2 from the germline V gene are SEHNR and FQNEAQ (reference sequence). The CDR3 sequence: CASSFPDNYGYTF. The DNA for the CDR3 is TGTGCCAGCAGCTTTCCCGATAACTATGGCTACACCTTC.

The V and J genes are TRBV4-3 and TRBJ1-1; D not resolved. Trimming left V 0 bases short and J 10 bases short, with 9 bases between. Germline V gene sequence: CDR1 LGHNA, CDR2 YSLEER. The CDR3 extends over 12 amino acids. This chain's CDR3 is CASSQDGLRAFF. CDR3 nucleotide sequence: TGCGCCAGCAGCCAAGATGGCCTCCGAGCTTTCTTT.

This clonotype was seen ten or more times. The rearrangement uses TRBV5-1 and TRBJ1-5; D is uncertain. The CDR3 sequence is 15 residues long. In germline, CDR1 is SGHRS, CDR2 YFSETQ. Trimming pared 0 bases from V and 0 bases from J, leaving 7 bases between. The CDR3 DNA reads TGCGCCAGCAGCTTGGAGGGCTCTAGCAATCAGCCCCAGCATTTT. Translating it yields CASSLEGSSNQPQHF.

This clonotype came up many times. V is TRBV7-8 and J is TRBJ1-3, with a tentative D call TRBD1 (5 bases). The CDR3 spans 19 residues. The V gene's germline CDR1 is SGHVS and CDR2 FQNEAQ. Trimming shortened V by 4 bases and J by 0 bases, and 22 bases separated the two germline ends. DNA for the CDR3: TGTGCCAGCAGCTCCCAAACTTATACAGGTCTCACCTCTGGAAACACCATATATTTT. Protein: CASSSQTYTGLTSGNTIYF.

This clonotype was detected only a few times. The chain joins TRBV12-3 or TRBV12-4 to TRBJ2-5, with D unresolved. CDR3 length: 12 amino acids. Trimming shortened V by 7 bases and J by 5 bases, and 11 bases separated the two germline ends. CDR3 coding DNA: TGTGCCAGCACCTACAGTACGGAGACCCAGTACTTC. Translating it yields CASTYSTETQYF.

This clonotype was counted many times. This chain connects TRBV4-1 to TRBJ2-5; the D gene is possibly TRBD1 (6 bases). V lost 2 bases, J lost 4 bases, and 14 bases lay in between. This CDR3 comprises 15 residues. CDR1 is MGHRA and CDR2 is YSYEKL in the germline V gene. The CDR3 region is CASSQLDRSLETQYF. The DNA of the CDR3 is TGCGCCAGCAGCCAATTAGACAGGTCCTTAGAGACCCAGTACTTC.

This clonotype was observed many times. The CDR3 protein is CSARDGAVRLAFF. DNA of the CDR3: TGCAGTGCTAGAGATGGGGCGGTTCGCCTAGCTTTCTTT. This sequence joins TRBV20-1 and TRBJ1-1; maybe TRBD1 (5 bases). The V end lost 0 bases, the J end lost 10 bases, and 15 bases lay between the germline ends. CDR1 DFQATT and CDR2 SNEGSKA come from the germline V gene (reference sequence). The CDR3 totals 13 residues.

This clonotype came up many times. The J gene is TRBJ2-7, the V gene TRBV12-3 or TRBV12-4; a possible D gene is TRBD2 (5 bases). This CDR3 has 14 amino acids. V lost 5 bases and J lost 0, with 11 bases in between. The CDR3 is CASSAGVSSYEQYF. CDR3 sequence (DNA): TGTGCCAGCAGTGCCGGGGTTAGCTCCTACGAGCAGTACTTC.

In its sample, this clonotype was seen a few times. The rearrangement uses TRBV3-1 and TRBJ2-3; D call uncertain. The ends were cut back, 6 bases at V and 0 bases at J, with 10 bases in the middle. Germline V gene sequence: CDR1 LGHDT, CDR2 YNNKEL (reference sequence). The length of the CDR3 is 14 residues. The CDR3 nucleotides read TGTGCCAGCAGTCAGTGGGGAAGCACAGATACGCAGTATTTT. Translation: CASSQWGSTDTQYF.

Many counts were recorded for this clonotype. The genes are TRBV6-2 or TRBV6-3 and TRBJ2-1; D unclear. Germline CDR1 reads MNHEY; CDR2 reads SVGEGT. CDR3 length: 11 amino acids. Trimming removed 2 bases from V and 8 bases from J, with 4 bases in between. DNA of the CDR3: TGTGCCAGCAGTTACCATGATGAGCAGTTCTTC. The encoded protein is CASSYHDEQFF.

This clonotype was seen ten or more times. The J gene is TRBJ2-5, the V gene TRBV11-2, with D unclear. This CDR3 contains 12 residues. Trimming removed 5 bases from V and 4 bases from J, with 8 bases in between. From germline, CDR1 is SGHAT and CDR2 FQNNGV. CDR3 residues: CASSALVETQYF. DNA for the CDR3: TGTGCCAGCAGCGCCCTTGTAGAGACCCAGTACTTC. Combining the CDR3 with reference TRBV11-2 and TRBJ2-5 gives the whole variable domain EAGVAQSPRYKIIEKRQSVAFWCNPISGHATLYWYQQILGQGPKLLIQFQNNGVVDDSQLPKDRFSAERLKGVDSTLKIQPAKLEDSAVYLCASSALVETQYFGPGTRLLVL.

This clonotype was recorded at least ten times. This chain links TRBV7-9 with TRBJ1-5, with D perhaps TRBD1 (6 bases). From germline, CDR1 is SEHNR and CDR2 FQNEAQ (reference sequence). The CDR3 consists of 14 residues. Trimming removed 4 bases at V and 9 bases at J, with 16 bases between. The CDR3 nucleotides are TGTGCCAGCAGCTCCGACGGGTCCAGGGGGCCCCAGCATTTT. It encodes CASSSDGSRGPQHF.

This clonotype was counted ten times or more. The rearrangement links TRBV7-8 to TRBJ1-1; 8 nucleotides agree with TRBD1. The CDR3 has 15 residues. Trimming cost V 7 bases and J 7 bases; bases outside gene matches: 14. The V gene's germline CDR1 is SGHVS and CDR2 FQNEAQ. The CDR3 DNA sequence: TGTGCCAGCACCACATCCAGGGGGCAGGGAGGTGAAGCTTTCTTT. Residues: CASTTSRGQGGEAFF. Combining the CDR3 with reference TRBV7-8 and TRBJ1-1 gives the whole variable domain GAGVSQSPRYKVAKRGQDVALRCDPISGHVSLFWYQQALGQGPEFLTYFQNEAQLDKSGLPSDRFFAERPEGSVSTLKIQRTQQEDSAVYLCASTTSRGQGGEAFFGQGTRLTVV.

This clonotype was counted at least ten times. The J gene is TRBJ1-6, the V gene TRBV18; maybe TRBD1 (6 bases). This CDR3 contains 18 residues. Trimming cost V 3 bases and J 7 bases, with 22 bases left between them. Looked up from germline, CDR1 is KGHSH and CDR2 is LQKENI. CDR3 coding DNA: TGTGCCAGCTCACCCCCGTTAGGAACAGGGAGAGGGAATTCACCCCTCCACTTT. It specifies CASSPPLGTGRGNSPLHF.

This clonotype was picked up many times. The V call is TRBV18, the J call TRBJ2-7, with D possibly being TRBD1 (6 bases). V was trimmed by 1 base and J by 5 bases, leaving 9 bases between them. In germline, CDR1 is KGHSH, CDR2 LQKENI. The CDR3 totals 13 residues. The CDR3 protein is CASSPLQGNEQYF. DNA for the CDR3: TGTGCCAGCTCACCACTTCAGGGGAACGAGCAGTACTTC.

The rearrangement joins TRBV5-4 to TRBJ2-7; D might be TRBD1 or TRBD2, each matching 5 bases. The CDR3 loop spans 14 amino acids. Trimming removed 0 bases from V and 5 bases from J, with 12 bases in between. Germline CDR1 SGHNT, CDR2 YYREEE (reference sequence). The CDR3 spells CASSLDNRRHEQYF. For the CDR3, the DNA is TGTGCCAGCAGCTTGGATAACAGGAGGCACGAGCAGTACTTC.

This clonotype was counted many times. The rearrangement uses TRBV9 and TRBJ1-2; D is perhaps TRBD1 (6 bases). CDR3 length: 14 residues. Germline assignment: CDR1 SGDLS and CDR2 YYNGEE. The V end was cut by 0 bases, the J end by 4 bases, with 10 bases between. The CDR3 DNA reads TGTGCCAGCAGCGTAGGGGACATCTCCTATGGCTACACCTTC. It translates to CASSVGDISYGYTF.

The chain employs TRBV5-1 and TRBJ2-2; tentatively, D is TRBD2 (6 bases). V was clipped by 7 bases and J by 6 bases, with 16 bases between them. CDR3 length: 14 amino acids. Germline values: CDR1 SGHRS, CDR2 YFSETQ. The CDR3 here is CASRLVGAAGELFF. CDR3 nucleotides: TGCGCCAGCCGACTAGTCGGGGCGGCCGGGGAGCTGTTTTTT. Using reference TRBV5-1 and TRBJ2-2 for the parts outside the CDR3, the full variable domain is KAGVTQTPRYLIKTRGQQVTLSCSPISGHRSVSWYQQTPGQGLQFLFEYFSETQRNKGNFPGRFSGRQFSNSRSEMNVSTLELGDSALYLCASRLVGAAGELFFGEGSRLTVL.